The 16 T cell receptor beta chains listed next were all sequenced from one sample in a study of cytomegalovirus exposure and HLA in healthy donors (dated 2017 in TCRdb). Library creation used the immunoSEQ multiplex PCR assay. For the multiplex PCR, a mixture combining 60 forward primers for TCR Vbeta segments and 13 reverse primers for TCR Jbeta segments was used. Drawn from immuneACCESS, this table holds only the in-frame rearrangements with V and J called that TCRdb kept. Clones are partly lost; checked studies trace under half to an unresolved V gene and leave the rest unexplained. The sample table shows 150,000 to 200,000 clones, and more than 60% are seen once. The ten largest clones take up approximately 3.4% of the sample. Material for sequencing was PBMCs. These receptors were obtained from a female donor in good health and CMV-seronegative.

This rearrangement joins TRBV5-1 to TRBJ2-3, with 8 bases fitting TRBD1. Germline V gene data show CDR1 as SGHRS and CDR2 as YFSETQ. The V gene end was trimmed by 1 base and the J gene end by 0 bases; junction bases not matched to a gene: 7. This CDR3 has 17 amino acids. This CDR3 reads CASSLTTGAPSTDTQYF. CDR3 nucleotides: TGCGCCAGCAGCTTGACGACAGGGGCGCCGAGCACAGATACGCAGTATTTT. The full variable domain, rest sourced from reference TRBV5-1 and TRBJ2-3, is KAGVTQTPRYLIKTRGQQVTLSCSPISGHRSVSWYQQTPGQGLQFLFEYFSETQRNKGNFPGRFSGRQFSNSRSEMNVSTLELGDSALYLCASSLTTGAPSTDTQYFGPGTRLTVL.

The chain recombines TRBV27 with TRBJ2-1; D is unclear. In germline, CDR1 is MNHEY, CDR2 SMNVEV (reference sequence). Trimming took 5 bases from V and 8 from J, leaving 10 bases between them. This CDR3 has 12 residues. CDR3 loop: CASSPTGHEQFF. The DNA for the CDR3 is TGTGCCAGCAGTCCCACCGGTCATGAGCAGTTCTTC.

V gene TRBV11-1 combines with J gene TRBJ1-5, with D possibly being TRBD1 (5 bases). Germline V CDR1 and CDR2: SGHAT, FQDESV (reference sequence). CDR3 length: 13 amino acids. Between the trimmed V and J ends, which lost 3 bases and 3 bases, there was a span of 6 bases. The CDR3: CASSLDTNQPQHF. The CDR3 nucleotides read TGTGCCAGCAGCTTGGACACCAATCAGCCCCAGCATTTT.

The chain couples TRBV28 to TRBJ1-6; the D is unclear. Per the germline V gene, CDR1 is MDHEN and CDR2 is SYDVKM. The CDR3 runs 12 residues. V was trimmed by 11 bases and J by 7 bases, leaving 12 bases between them. The CDR3 nucleotides read TGTGCCGTCGGGAAACTGAATTCACCCCTCCACTTT. The encoded protein is CAVGKLNSPLHF.

This chain links TRBV5-1 with TRBJ2-1, with 10 bases fitting TRBD1. The germline CDR1 and CDR2 sequences are SGHRS and YFSETQ. Trimming at V came to 4 bases and at J to 4 bases, leaving 11 bases not matched to a gene. The CDR3 is 17 residues long. CDR3 nucleotide sequence: TGCGCCAGCAGCCCTCTCCCCGGGACAGGGGCTTACAATGAGCAGTTCTTC. This translates into CASSPLPGTGAYNEQFF.

This rearrangement joins TRBV11-2 to TRBJ2-7; TRBD1 matches at 8 bases. The germline CDR1 and CDR2 sequences are SGHAT and FQNNGV. V lost 4 bases to trimming and J lost 5 bases; unmatched junction nucleotides: 7. This CDR3 is built from 14 residues. The CDR3 sequence: CASSSQGAWNEQYF. The CDR3 nucleotides are TGTGCCAGCAGCTCGCAGGGGGCCTGGAACGAGCAGTACTTC. Variable domain in full (rest from reference TRBV11-2 and TRBJ2-7): EAGVAQSPRYKIIEKRQSVAFWCNPISGHATLYWYQQILGQGPKLLIQFQNNGVVDDSQLPKDRFSAERLKGVDSTLKIQPAKLEDSAVYLCASSSQGAWNEQYFGPGTRLTVT.

This chain links TRBV19 with TRBJ2-1; 9 bases are a match to TRBD2. Germline lookup yields CDR1 LNHDA and CDR2 SQIVND (reference sequence). The CDR3 loop spans 16 amino acids. V shed 6 bases and J 0 bases; nucleotides not matched to a gene: 6. The CDR3 spells CASSSLAGSSYNEQFF. CDR3 sequence (DNA): TGTGCCAGTAGCTCACTAGCGGGTTCCTCCTACAATGAGCAGTTCTTC. The full variable domain, its missing parts supplied by reference TRBV19 and TRBJ2-1, is DGGITQSPKYLFRKEGQNVTLSCEQNLNHDAMYWYRQDPGQGLRLIYYSQIVNDFQKGDIAEGYSVSREKKESFPLTVTSAQKNPTAFYLCASSSLAGSSYNEQFFGPGTRLTVL.

The V and J genes are TRBV9 and TRBJ1-2; D unclear. Germline CDR1 reads SGDLS; CDR2 reads YYNGEE. The CDR3 extends over 14 amino acids. Deletions cut 0 bases from V and 4 bases from J, with 10 bases between. The CDR3 region has the DNA TGTGCCAGCAGCGTAGAGGGAGAGGTCTATGGCTACACCTTC. Protein sequence: CASSVEGEVYGYTF.

The CDR3 nucleotides read TGCAGCGTTCCTGCCCCGGACAGCCTCGGCTACACCTTC. Its protein product is CSVPAPDSLGYTF. V is TRBV29-1 and J is TRBJ1-2; possibly TRBD1 for D (6 bases). Trimming took 5 bases from V and 8 from J, leaving 18 bases between them. The germline V gene encodes CDR1 SQVTM and CDR2 ANQGSEA. This CDR3 region has 13 residues.

This chain links TRBV7-9 with TRBJ2-7; 7 bases are shared with TRBD1. The CDR3 runs 15 residues. CDR1 is SEHNR, CDR2 FQNEAQ, per germline (reference sequence). With V trimmed by 5 bases and J by 4 bases, 11 bases remained unmatched. The CDR3 bases are TGTGCCAGCAGCCGAACCGGGACAGCTAGATACGAGCAGTACTTC. It is translated as CASSRTGTARYEQYF.

This clone has only a few counts. The chain joins TRBV27 to TRBJ2-3; TRBD1 matches at 10 bases. This CDR3 region has 19 residues. J was trimmed by 3 bases and V by 2 bases; bases with no gene match: 14. Per the germline V gene, CDR1 is MNHEY and CDR2 is SMNVEV (reference sequence). The CDR3 DNA follows: TGTGCCAGCAGTTTACGAGGAGGCCAGGACAGGGGGTTTACAGATACGCAGTATTTT. It yields the protein CASSLRGGQDRGFTDTQYF.

As for this clone: The junction departs from germline at one end; a sequencing error may be responsible. The genes are TRBV7-9 and TRBJ2-7, with 7 bases fitting TRBD1. This CDR3 is 14 amino acids long. The germline gives CDR1 SEHNR, CDR2 FQNEAQ (reference sequence). The CDR3 coding sequence is TGTTCCAGCAGCCCACATGGACAGGCCGCCGAGCAGTACTTC. It yields the protein CSSSPHGQAAEQYF.

The chain employs TRBV28 and TRBJ2-7; D possibly corresponds to TRBD1 (6 bases). V was shortened by 2 bases and J by 0 bases, with 11 bases between the two germline ends. CDR3 length equals 15 residues. CDR1 and CDR2 (germline): MDHEN, SYDVKM. CDR3 in amino acids: CASSLGGSISYEQYF. CDR3 DNA: TGTGCCAGCAGTTTAGGGGGCTCTATCTCCTACGAGCAGTACTTC.

This clone was detected once. This chain connects TRBV6-1 to TRBJ2-5; 16 nucleotides match TRBD2. Trimming at V came to 6 bases and at J to 5 bases, leaving 3 bases not matched to a gene. The CDR3 consists of 15 residues. Germline loops: CDR1 MNHNS, CDR2 SASEGT. The CDR3 here is CASRPGLAGGETQYF. The CDR3 DNA is TGTGCCAGCAGACCGGGACTAGCGGGAGGGGAGACCCAGTACTTC.

This clone was counted a few times. The rearrangement links TRBV6-4 to TRBJ2-2, with TRBD2 identical over 12 bases. CDR1 and CDR2 from the germline V gene are MRHNA and SNTAGT. V lost 5 bases to trimming and J lost 3 bases; unmatched junction nucleotides: 1. This CDR3 is 15 amino acids long. This CDR3 is CASSRLAGDTGELFF. CDR3 sequence (DNA): TGTGCCAGCAGTCGACTAGCGGGAGACACCGGGGAGCTGTTTTTT.

V and J are TRBV2 and TRBJ2-5, with 10 bases fitting TRBD1. With V trimmed by 7 bases and J by 1 base, 9 bases remained unmatched. There are 16 residues in the CDR3. Germline CDR1 is SNHLY and CDR2 is FYNNEI. The CDR3 nucleotides are TGTGCCAGCAAAGACCTTGGGACAGGGGCCCAAGAGACCCAGTACTTC. Translating gives CASKDLGTGAQETQYF.